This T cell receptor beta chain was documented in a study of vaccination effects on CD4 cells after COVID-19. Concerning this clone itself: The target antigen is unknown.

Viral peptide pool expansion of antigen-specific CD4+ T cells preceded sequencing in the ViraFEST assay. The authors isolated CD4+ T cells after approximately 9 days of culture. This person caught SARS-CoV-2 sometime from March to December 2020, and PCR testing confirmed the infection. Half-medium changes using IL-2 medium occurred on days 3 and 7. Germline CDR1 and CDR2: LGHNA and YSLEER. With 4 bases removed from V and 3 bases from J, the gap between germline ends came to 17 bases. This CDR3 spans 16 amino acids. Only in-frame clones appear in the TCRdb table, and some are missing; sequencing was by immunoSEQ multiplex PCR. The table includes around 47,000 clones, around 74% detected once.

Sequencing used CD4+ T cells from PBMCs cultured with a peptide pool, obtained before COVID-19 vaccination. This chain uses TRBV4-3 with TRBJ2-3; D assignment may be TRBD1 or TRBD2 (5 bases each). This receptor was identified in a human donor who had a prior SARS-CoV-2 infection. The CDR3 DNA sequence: TGCGCCAGCAGCCGTGGGACGAACCAGCGTACAGATACGCAGTATTTT. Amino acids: CASSRGTNQRTDTQYF.